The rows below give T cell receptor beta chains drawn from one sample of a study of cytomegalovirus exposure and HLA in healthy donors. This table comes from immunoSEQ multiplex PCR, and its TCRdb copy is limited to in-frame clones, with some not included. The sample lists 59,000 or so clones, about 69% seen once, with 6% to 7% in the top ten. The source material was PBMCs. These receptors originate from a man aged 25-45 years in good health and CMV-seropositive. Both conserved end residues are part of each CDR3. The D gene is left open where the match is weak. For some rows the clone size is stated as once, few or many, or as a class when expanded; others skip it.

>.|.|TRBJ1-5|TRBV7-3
CASSLTGDQPQHF
TGTGCCAGCAGCTTAACAGGGGATCAGCCCCAGCATTTT
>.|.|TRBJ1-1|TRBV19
CASSIDSAAFF
TGTGCCAGTAGCATTGACTCGGCGGCTTTCTTT
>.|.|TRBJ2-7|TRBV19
CASSIEGGGGEQYF
TGTGCCAGTAGTATAGAAGGAGGTGGAGGCGAGCAGTACTTC
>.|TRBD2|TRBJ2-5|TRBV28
CASRRTSGYQETQYF
TGTGCCAGCAGGAGGACTAGCGGCTACCAAGAGACCCAGTACTTC
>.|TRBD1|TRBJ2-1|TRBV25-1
CASSGGQGAYNEQFF
TGTGCCAGCAGTGGGGGACAGGGGGCTTACAATGAGCAGTTCTTC
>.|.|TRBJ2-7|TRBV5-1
CASSLEGVYEQYF
TGCGCCAGCAGCTTGGAAGGGGTCTACGAGCAGTACTTC
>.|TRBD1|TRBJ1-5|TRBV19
CASRQDRALNQPQHF
TGTGCCAGTAGACAGGACAGGGCCCTCAATCAGCCCCAGCATTTT
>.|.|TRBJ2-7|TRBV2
CASSSSYEQYF
TGTGCCAGCTCCAGCTCCTACGAGCAGTACTTC
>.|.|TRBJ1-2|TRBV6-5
CASSTRLGGDYGYTF
TGTGCCAGCAGTACCCGGTTAGGGGGGGACTATGGCTACACCTTC
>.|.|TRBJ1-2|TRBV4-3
CASSQDLNRNYGYTF
TGCGCCAGCAGCCAAGATCTTAACAGAAACTATGGCTACACCTTC
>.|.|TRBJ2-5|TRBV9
CASSAGTLQETQYF
TGTGCCAGCAGCGCCGGGACTCTCCAAGAGACCCAGTACTTC
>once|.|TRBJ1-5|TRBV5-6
CASSFAGQYSNQPQHF
TGTGCCAGCAGCTTCGCCGGACAGTATAGCAATCAGCCCCAGCATTTT
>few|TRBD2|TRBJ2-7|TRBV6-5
CASRDNSGGAYEQYF
TGTGCCAGCAGGGACAATAGCGGGGGGGCATACGAGCAGTACTTC
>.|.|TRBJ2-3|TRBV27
CASSLFGGDTQYF
TGTGCCAGCAGTTTATTTGGCGGAGATACGCAGTATTTT
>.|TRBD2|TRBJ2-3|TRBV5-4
CASSSQTSGSTDTQYF
TGTGCCAGCAGCTCTCAGACTAGCGGGAGCACAGATACGCAGTATTTT
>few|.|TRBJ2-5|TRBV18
CASSPPSYQETQYF
TGTGCCAGCTCACCACCTAGTTACCAAGAGACCCAGTACTTC